The clone carrying this TCR beta chain was observed a few times. V lost 4 bases and J lost 5; bases outside the gene matches: 10. The CDR3 length is 15 residues. Germline V CDR1 and CDR2: SGHDT, YYEEEE. As every portion of the isolated RNA was reverse transcribed, the sequencing read expressed TCRB transcripts. Sequenced naive, central memory and regulatory T cell samples produced an average of about 3.57 million reads. Repertoires were generated with immunoSEQ multiplex PCR, while TCRdb's copy carries only in-frame clones and drops some. The table shows about 900,000 clones, with roughly 17% occurring only once. This sample was taken from a study of beta chain features in type 1 diabetes. Study details: All samples yielded roughly 100 million examined sorted cells.

By way of CD45RO/CCR7/CD25/CD127/CD95/CD27, the CD4+ regulatory, stem cell-like memory, central memory and naive cells were sorted. Material: naive CD4+ T cells from blood. This clonotype originated in a woman aged 18-35 years in good health. The chain employs TRBV5-6 and TRBJ2-3; 7 bases fit TRBD2. CDR3 nucleotides: TGTGCCAGCAGCGGCCTGGGAGGGCCAAGAGATACGCAGTATTTT. It is translated as CASSGLGGPRDTQYF.